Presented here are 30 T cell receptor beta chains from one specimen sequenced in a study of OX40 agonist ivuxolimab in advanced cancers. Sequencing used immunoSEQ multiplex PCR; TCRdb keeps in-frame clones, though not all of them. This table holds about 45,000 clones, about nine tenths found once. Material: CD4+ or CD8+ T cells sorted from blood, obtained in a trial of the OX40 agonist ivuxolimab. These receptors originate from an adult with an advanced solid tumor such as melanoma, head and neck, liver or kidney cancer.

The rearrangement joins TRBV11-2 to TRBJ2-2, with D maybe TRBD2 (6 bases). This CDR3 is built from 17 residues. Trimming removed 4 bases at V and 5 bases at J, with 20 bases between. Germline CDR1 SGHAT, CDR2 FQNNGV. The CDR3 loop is CASSSPFGGRRTGELFF. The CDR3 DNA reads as TGTGCCAGCAGCTCTCCGTTTGGGGGGAGAAGGACCGGGGAGCTGTTTTTT.

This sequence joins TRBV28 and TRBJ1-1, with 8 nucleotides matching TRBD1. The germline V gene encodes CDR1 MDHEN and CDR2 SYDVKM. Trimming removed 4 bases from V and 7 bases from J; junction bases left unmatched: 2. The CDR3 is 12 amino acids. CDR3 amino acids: CASSSGTGEAFF. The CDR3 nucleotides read TGTGCCAGCAGTTCCGGGACAGGTGAAGCTTTCTTT.

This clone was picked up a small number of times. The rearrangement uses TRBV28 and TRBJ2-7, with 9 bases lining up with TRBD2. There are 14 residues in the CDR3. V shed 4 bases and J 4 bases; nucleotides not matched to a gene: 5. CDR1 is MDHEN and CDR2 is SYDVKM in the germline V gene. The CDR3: CASSSTSGRYEQYF. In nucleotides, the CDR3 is TGTGCCAGCAGTTCAACTAGCGGGCGATACGAGCAGTACTTC.

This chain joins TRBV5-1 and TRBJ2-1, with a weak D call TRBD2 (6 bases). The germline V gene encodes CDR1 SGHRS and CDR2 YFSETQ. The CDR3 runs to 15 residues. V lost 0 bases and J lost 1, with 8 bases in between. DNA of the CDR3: TGCGCCAGCAGCTTGGTAGCGGCTTCCTACAATGAGCAGTTCTTC. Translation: CASSLVAASYNEQFF.

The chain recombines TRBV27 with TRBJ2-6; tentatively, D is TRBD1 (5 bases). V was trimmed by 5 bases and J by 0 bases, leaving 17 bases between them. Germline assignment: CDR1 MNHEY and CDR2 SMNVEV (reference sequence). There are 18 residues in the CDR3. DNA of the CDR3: TGTGCCAGCAGTCTTAAGACAGCTGCATCCTCTGGGGCCAACGTCCTGACTTTC. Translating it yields CASSLKTAASSGANVLTF.

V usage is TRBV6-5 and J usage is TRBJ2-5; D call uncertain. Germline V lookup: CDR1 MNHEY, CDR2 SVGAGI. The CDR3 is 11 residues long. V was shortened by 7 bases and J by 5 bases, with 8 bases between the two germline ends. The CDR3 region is CASTAKETQYF. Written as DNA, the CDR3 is TGTGCCAGCACTGCGAAGGAGACCCAGTACTTC.

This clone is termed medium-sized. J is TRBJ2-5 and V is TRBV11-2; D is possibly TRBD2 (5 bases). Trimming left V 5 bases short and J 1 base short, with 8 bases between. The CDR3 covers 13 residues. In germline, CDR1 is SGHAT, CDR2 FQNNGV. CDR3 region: CASSRGVQETQYF. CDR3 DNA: TGTGCCAGCAGCCGGGGAGTCCAAGAGACCCAGTACTTC. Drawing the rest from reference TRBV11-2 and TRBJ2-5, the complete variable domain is EAGVAQSPRYKIIEKRQSVAFWCNPISGHATLYWYQQILGQGPKLLIQFQNNGVVDDSQLPKDRFSAERLKGVDSTLKIQPAKLEDSAVYLCASSRGVQETQYFGPGTRLLVL.

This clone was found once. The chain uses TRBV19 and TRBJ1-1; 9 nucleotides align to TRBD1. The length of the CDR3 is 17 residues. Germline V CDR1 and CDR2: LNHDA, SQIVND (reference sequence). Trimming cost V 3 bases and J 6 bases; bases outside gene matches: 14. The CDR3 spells CASSIGTGRGRDAEAFF. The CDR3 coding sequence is TGTGCCAGTAGTATCGGGACAGGGAGAGGTCGGGACGCTGAAGCTTTCTTT. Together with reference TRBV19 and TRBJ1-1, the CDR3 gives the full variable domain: DGGITQSPKYLFRKEGQNVTLSCEQNLNHDAMYWYRQDPGQGLRLIYYSQIVNDFQKGDIAEGYSVSREKKESFPLTVTSAQKNPTAFYLCASSIGTGRGRDAEAFFGQGTRLTVV.

This chain's CDR3 is CASSFDFRPGELFF. Here the CDR3 DNA reads TGTGCCAGCAGCTTCGATTTTCGGCCCGGGGAGCTGTTTTTT. The chain combines TRBV7-3 with TRBJ2-2; no definite D call. Germline CDR1 reads SGHTA; CDR2 reads FQGTGA. V was cut by 3 bases and J by 6 bases, with 11 bases left in between. The CDR3 is 14 amino acids.

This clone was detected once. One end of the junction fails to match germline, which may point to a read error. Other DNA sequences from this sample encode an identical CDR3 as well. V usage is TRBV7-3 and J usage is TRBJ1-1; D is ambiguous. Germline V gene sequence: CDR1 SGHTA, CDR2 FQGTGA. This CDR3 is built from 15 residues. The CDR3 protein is CASSLTPAANTEAFF. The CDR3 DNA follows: TGTGCCAGCAGCTTAACTCCCGCAGCGAACACTGAGGCTTTCTTT.

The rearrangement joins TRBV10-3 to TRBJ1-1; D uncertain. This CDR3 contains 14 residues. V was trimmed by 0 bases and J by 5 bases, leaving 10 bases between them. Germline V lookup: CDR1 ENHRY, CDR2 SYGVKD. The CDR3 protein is CAISESSSETEAFF. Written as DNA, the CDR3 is TGTGCCATCAGTGAGTCCAGTTCGGAGACTGAAGCTTTCTTT.

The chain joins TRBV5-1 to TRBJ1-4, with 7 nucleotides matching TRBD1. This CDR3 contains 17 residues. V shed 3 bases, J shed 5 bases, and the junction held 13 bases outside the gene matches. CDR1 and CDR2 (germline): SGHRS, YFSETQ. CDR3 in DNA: TGCGCCAGCAGCTCAGGTCGTAGGGGACAGCTAAATGAAAAACTGTTTTTT. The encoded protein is CASSSGRRGQLNEKLFF.

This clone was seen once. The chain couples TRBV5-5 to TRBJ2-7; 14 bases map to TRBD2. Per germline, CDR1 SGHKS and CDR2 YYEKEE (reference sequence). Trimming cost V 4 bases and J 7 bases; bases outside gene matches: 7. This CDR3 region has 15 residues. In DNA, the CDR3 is TGTGCCAGCAGCCAGGGACTAGCGGGAGTAGTGGAGCAGTACTTC. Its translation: CASSQGLAGVVEQYF.

CDR3 coding DNA: TGTGCCAGCAGGAACCTGAAGTACACTGAAGCTTTCTTT. It translates to CASRNLKYTEAFF. V usage is TRBV2 and J usage is TRBJ1-1; D gene unclear. CDR1 and CDR2 from the germline V gene are SNHLY and FYNNEI. This CDR3 region has 13 residues. The V and J ends lost 6 bases and 3 bases respectively, with 11 bases between them. The full variable domain, rest sourced from reference TRBV2 and TRBJ1-1, is EPEVTQTPSHQVTQMGQEVILRCVPISNHLYFYWYRQILGQKVEFLVSFYNNEISEKSEIFDDQFSVERPDGSNFTLKIRSTKLEDSAMYFCASRNLKYTEAFFGQGTRLTVV.

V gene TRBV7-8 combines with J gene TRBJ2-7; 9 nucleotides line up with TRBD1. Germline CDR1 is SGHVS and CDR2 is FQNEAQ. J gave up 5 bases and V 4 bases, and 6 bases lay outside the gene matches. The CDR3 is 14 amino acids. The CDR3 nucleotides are TGTGCCAGCAGCTCCCGGACAGGGGTCAACGAGCAGTACTTC. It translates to CASSSRTGVNEQYF.

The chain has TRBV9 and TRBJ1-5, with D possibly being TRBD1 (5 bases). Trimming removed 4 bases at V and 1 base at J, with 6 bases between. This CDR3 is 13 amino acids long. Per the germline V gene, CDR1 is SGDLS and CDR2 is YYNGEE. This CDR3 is CASSRDSNQPQHF. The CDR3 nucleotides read TGTGCCAGCAGCCGGGACAGCAATCAGCCCCAGCATTTT.

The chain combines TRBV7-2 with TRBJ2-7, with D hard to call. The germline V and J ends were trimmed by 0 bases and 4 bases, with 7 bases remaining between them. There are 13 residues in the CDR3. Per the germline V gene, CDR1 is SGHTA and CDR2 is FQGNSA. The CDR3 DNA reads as TGTGCCAGCAGCTTAGCTTTCCGTTACGAGCAGTACTTC. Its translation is CASSLAFRYEQYF.

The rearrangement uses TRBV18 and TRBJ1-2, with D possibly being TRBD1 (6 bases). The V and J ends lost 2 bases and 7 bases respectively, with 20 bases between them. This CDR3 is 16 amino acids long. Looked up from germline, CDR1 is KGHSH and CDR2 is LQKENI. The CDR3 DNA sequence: TGTGCCAGCTCACCAACCGCTCAACAACAGGGAACTGGCTACACCTTC. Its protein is CASSPTAQQQGTGYTF.

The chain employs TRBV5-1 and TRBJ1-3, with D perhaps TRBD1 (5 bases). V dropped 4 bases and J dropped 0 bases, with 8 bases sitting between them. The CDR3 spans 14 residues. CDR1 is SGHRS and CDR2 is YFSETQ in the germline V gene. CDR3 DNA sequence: TGCGCCAGCAGCGCAGACAGCTCTGGAAACACCATATATTTT. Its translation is CASSADSSGNTIYF. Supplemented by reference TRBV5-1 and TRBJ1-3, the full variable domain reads KAGVTQTPRYLIKTRGQQVTLSCSPISGHRSVSWYQQTPGQGLQFLFEYFSETQRNKGNFPGRFSGRQFSNSRSEMNVSTLELGDSALYLCASSADSSGNTIYFGEGSWLTVV.

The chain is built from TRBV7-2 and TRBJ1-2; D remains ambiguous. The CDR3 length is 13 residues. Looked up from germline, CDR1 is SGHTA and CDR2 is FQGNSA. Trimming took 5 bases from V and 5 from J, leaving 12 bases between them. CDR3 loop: CASSRPERYGYTF. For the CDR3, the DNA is TGTGCCAGCAGCCGACCCGAGCGTTATGGCTACACCTTC.

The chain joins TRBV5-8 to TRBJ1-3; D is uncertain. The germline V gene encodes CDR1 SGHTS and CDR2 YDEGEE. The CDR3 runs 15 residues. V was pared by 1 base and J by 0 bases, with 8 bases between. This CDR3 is CASSLYGSSGNTIYF. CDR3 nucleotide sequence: TGTGCCAGCAGCTTGTATGGGAGCTCTGGAAACACCATATATTTT.

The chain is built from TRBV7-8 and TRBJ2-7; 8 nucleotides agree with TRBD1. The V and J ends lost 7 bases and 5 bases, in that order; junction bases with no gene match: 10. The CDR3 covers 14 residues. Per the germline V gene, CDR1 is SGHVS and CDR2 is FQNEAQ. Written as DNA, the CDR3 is TGTGCCAGCAATCAGGGGGCAGGGGTGAACGAGCAGTACTTC. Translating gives CASNQGAGVNEQYF.

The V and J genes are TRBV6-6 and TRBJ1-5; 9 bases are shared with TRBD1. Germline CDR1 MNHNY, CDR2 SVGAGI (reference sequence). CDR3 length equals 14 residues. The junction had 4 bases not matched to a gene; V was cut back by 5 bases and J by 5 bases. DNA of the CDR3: TGTGCCAGCAGTCTGGACAGGGGAGATCAGCCCCAGCATTTT. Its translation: CASSLDRGDQPQHF.

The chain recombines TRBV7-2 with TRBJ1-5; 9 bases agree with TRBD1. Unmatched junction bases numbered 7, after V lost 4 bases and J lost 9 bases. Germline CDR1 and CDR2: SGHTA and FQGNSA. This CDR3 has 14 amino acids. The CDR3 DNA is TGTGCCAGCAGCTCGACAGGGGGATCAGGGCCCCAGCATTTT. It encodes CASSSTGGSGPQHF.

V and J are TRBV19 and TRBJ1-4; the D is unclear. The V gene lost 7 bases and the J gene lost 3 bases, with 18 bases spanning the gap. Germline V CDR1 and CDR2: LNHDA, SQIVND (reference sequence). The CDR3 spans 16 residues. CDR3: CASTSLWGVSNEKLFF. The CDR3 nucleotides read TGTGCCAGTACCTCCCTGTGGGGAGTATCTAATGAAAAACTGTTTTTT. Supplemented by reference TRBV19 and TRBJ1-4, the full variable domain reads DGGITQSPKYLFRKEGQNVTLSCEQNLNHDAMYWYRQDPGQGLRLIYYSQIVNDFQKGDIAEGYSVSREKKESFPLTVTSAQKNPTAFYLCASTSLWGVSNEKLFFGSGTQLSVL.

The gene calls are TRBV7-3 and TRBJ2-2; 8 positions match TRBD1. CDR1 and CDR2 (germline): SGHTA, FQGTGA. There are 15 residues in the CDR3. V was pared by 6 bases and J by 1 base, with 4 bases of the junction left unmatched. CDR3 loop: CASRTGTGNTGELFF. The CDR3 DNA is TGTGCCAGCAGGACCGGGACAGGGAACACCGGGGAGCTGTTTTTT.

The CDR3 bases are TGTGCCAGCTCACTTCCGGGACAGGGAAACGAGCAGTACTTC. Protein product: CASSLPGQGNEQYF. The chain links TRBV18 to TRBJ2-7, with TRBD1 identical over 9 bases. Unmatched junction bases numbered 6, after V lost 4 bases and J lost 5 bases. Germline CDR1 reads KGHSH; CDR2 reads LQKENI. The CDR3 has 14 residues.

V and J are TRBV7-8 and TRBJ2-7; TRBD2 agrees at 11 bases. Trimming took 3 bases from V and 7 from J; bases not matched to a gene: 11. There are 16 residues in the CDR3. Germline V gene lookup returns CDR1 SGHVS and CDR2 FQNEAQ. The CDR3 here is CASSFPTSGTPTEQYF. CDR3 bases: TGTGCCAGCAGCTTTCCGACTAGCGGGACGCCGACAGAGCAGTACTTC. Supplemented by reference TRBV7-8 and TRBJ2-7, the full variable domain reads GAGVSQSPRYKVAKRGQDVALRCDPISGHVSLFWYQQALGQGPEFLTYFQNEAQLDKSGLPSDRFFAERPEGSVSTLKIQRTQQEDSAVYLCASSFPTSGTPTEQYFGPGTRLTVT.

In nucleotides, the CDR3 is TGTGCCAGCAGTGACAACAGGGCTGGGGCCAACGTCCTGACTTTC. This sequence encodes CASSDNRAGANVLTF. The chain joins TRBV25-1 to TRBJ2-6; perhaps TRBD1 as D (6 bases). Trimming removed 3 bases at V and 2 bases at J, with 8 bases between. Germline V lookup: CDR1 MGHDK, CDR2 SYGVNS. The CDR3 sequence is 15 residues long.

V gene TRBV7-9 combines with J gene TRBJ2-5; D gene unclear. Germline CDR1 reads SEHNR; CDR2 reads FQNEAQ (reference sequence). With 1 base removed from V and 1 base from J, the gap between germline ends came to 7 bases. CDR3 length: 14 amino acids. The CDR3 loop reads CASSLGAVQETQYF. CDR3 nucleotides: TGTGCCAGCAGCTTAGGGGCAGTCCAAGAGACCCAGTACTTC.